These 21 T cell receptor beta chains originate from one sample sequenced in a study of blood T cells in healthy people across ages. Combining a sample-barcoded 5' primer with a J-beta primer mix, a second PCR ran for 7 to 11 cycles. Using its own MiXCR run on the 5' RACE reads, TCRdb lists one record per CDR3 protein. The table lists approximately 580,000 distinct CDR3 sequences, less than 25% of them singletons, with 8.7% in the top ten. The same sample was also used in a study of T cells of mothers and their children.

Sequencing was performed on blood. Receptor source: a boy aged 10-17 years in good health.

On this clonotype itself: One junction end does not reproduce the germline sequence, and a read error may be involved. The chain couples TRBV5-1 to TRBJ2-5; D assignment may be TRBD1 or TRBD2 (5 bases each). CDR3 size: 13 residues. Germline CDR1 SGHRS, CDR2 YFSETQ. Written as DNA, the CDR3 is TGCGCCAGCAGCTGGGACGGATCCTACGAGCAGTGCTTC. It specifies CASSWDGSYEQCF.

This clonotype was recorded a few times. The V gene is TRBV5-1, the J gene TRBJ2-5, with 9 bases identical to TRBD1. CDR1 SGHRS and CDR2 YFSETQ come from the germline V gene. The CDR3 contains 16 residues. Unmatched junction bases numbered 9, after V lost 6 bases and J lost 0 bases. DNA of the CDR3: TGCGCCAGCAACCGGTGGACAGGGGAGTACCAAGAGACCCAGTACTTC. It yields the protein CASNRWTGEYQETQYF. Full variable domain (missing parts from reference TRBV5-1 and TRBJ2-5): KAGVTQTPRYLIKTRGQQVTLSCSPISGHRSVSWYQQTPGQGLQFLFEYFSETQRNKGNFPGRFSGRQFSNSRSEMNVSTLELGDSALYLCASNRWTGEYQETQYFGPGTRLLVL.

The chain carries TRBV5-1 and TRBJ2-5; 8 bases are shared with TRBD2. The V and J ends lost 1 base and 4 bases, in that order; junction bases with no gene match: 3. The CDR3 is 14 amino acids. Germline values: CDR1 SGHRS, CDR2 YFSETQ. The CDR3 reads CASSLSTSGETQYF. The CDR3 DNA follows: TGCGCCAGCAGCTTGAGTACTAGCGGAGAGACCCAGTACTTC.

This clonotype was seen repeatedly, ten times or more. The J gene is TRBJ2-5, the V gene TRBV2, with unresolved D. Germline lookup yields CDR1 SNHLY and CDR2 FYNNEI. Trimming pared 2 bases from V and 5 bases from J, leaving 15 bases between. This CDR3 is 15 amino acids long. As DNA, the CDR3 is TGTGCCAGCAGTGAACGCGACATAAAGGCGGAGACCCAGTACTTC. This gives the protein CASSERDIKAETQYF. Using reference TRBV2 and TRBJ2-5 for the parts outside the CDR3, the full variable domain is EPEVTQTPSHQVTQMGQEVILRCVPISNHLYFYWYRQILGQKVEFLVSFYNNEISEKSEIFDDQFSVERPDGSNFTLKIRSTKLEDSAMYFCASSERDIKAETQYFGPGTRLLVL.

This clonotype came up a few times. The chain uses TRBV7-3 and TRBJ1-3; tentative D call: TRBD1 (5 bases). Germline V gene data show CDR1 as SGHTA and CDR2 as FQGTGA. The CDR3 is made up of 13 amino acids. Trimming shortened V by 6 bases and J by 3 bases, and 9 bases separated the two germline ends. The DNA for the CDR3 is TGTGCCAGCAGAGGACAAAATGGAAACACCATATATTTT. Its protein product is CASRGQNGNTIYF.

The V and J genes are TRBV7-2 and TRBJ1-1; 7 bases fit TRBD1. This CDR3 has 15 residues. V was clipped by 4 bases and J by 7 bases; unmatched bases: 12. Germline values: CDR1 SGHTA, CDR2 FQGNSA. In nucleotides, the CDR3 is TGTGCCAGCAGCTCTCAGTCTAGGACAGGAAATGAAGCTTTCTTT. Translated, it gives CASSSQSRTGNEAFF.

This chain connects TRBV29-1 to TRBJ1-1; possibly TRBD1 for D (5 bases). The V end was cut by 6 bases, the J end by 4 bases, with 9 bases between. CDR1 and CDR2 from the germline V gene are SQVTM and ANQGSEA. The CDR3 length is 11 residues. The CDR3 reads CSVWGSTEAFF. The CDR3, as DNA: TGCAGCGTGTGGGGGAGCACTGAAGCTTTCTTT. The whole variable domain, remainder taken from reference TRBV29-1 and TRBJ1-1, is SAVISQKPSRDICQRGTSLTIQCQVDSQVTMMFWYRQQPGQSLTLIATANQGSEATYESGFVIDKFPISRPNLTFSTLTVSNMSPEDSSIYLCSVWGSTEAFFGQGTRLTVV.

The V and J genes are TRBV20-1 and TRBJ1-1; D not resolved. The germline V gene encodes CDR1 DFQATT and CDR2 SNEGSKA (reference sequence). CDR3 length: 12 residues. V was clipped by 0 bases and J by 8 bases, with 10 bases between them. CDR3 loop: CSARDLSGEAFF. The DNA for the CDR3 is TGCAGTGCTAGAGACCTGTCGGGAGAAGCTTTCTTT.

This chain links TRBV19 with TRBJ1-1, with TRBD1 identical over 9 bases. Germline CDR1 reads LNHDA; CDR2 reads SQIVND (reference sequence). The CDR3 extends over 15 amino acids. The junction had 9 bases not matched to a gene; V was cut back by 5 bases and J by 5 bases. CDR3 nucleotides: TGTGCCAGTAGTCCTCGGGACAGGGTGAGAACTGAAGCTTTCTTT. It is translated as CASSPRDRVRTEAFF.

The V call is TRBV7-2, the J call TRBJ2-5; 16 bases fit TRBD2. Germline CDR1 reads SGHTA; CDR2 reads FQGNSA. The junction had 8 bases not matched to a gene; V was cut back by 5 bases and J by 2 bases. The CDR3 is made up of 18 amino acids. This chain's CDR3 is CASSPIGTSGGGQETQYF. The CDR3 DNA follows: TGTGCCAGCAGCCCAATCGGGACTAGCGGGGGGGGACAAGAGACCCAGTACTTC.

The chain carries TRBV6-2 or TRBV6-3 and TRBJ1-2; 8 bases agree with TRBD1. The CDR3 sequence is 13 residues long. After removal of 6 bases from V and 8 bases from J, the junction contained 8 bases not matched to a gene. Germline V gene lookup returns CDR1 MNHEY and CDR2 SVGEGT. The CDR3 DNA reads as TGTGCCAGCAGAAGATTGACAGGGGCGGGCTACACCTTC. It codes for CASRRLTGAGYTF.

This chain connects TRBV28 to TRBJ2-7; 7 bases are shared with TRBD1. Germline V CDR1 and CDR2: MDHEN, SYDVKM. After removal of 6 bases from V and 5 bases from J, the junction contained 7 bases not matched to a gene. The CDR3 contains 13 residues. The CDR3 here is CASRRQGGDEQYF. DNA for the CDR3: TGTGCCAGCAGACGACAGGGTGGGGACGAGCAGTACTTC.

The rearrangement joins TRBV4-1 to TRBJ1-2, with TRBD1 identical over 7 bases. The CDR3 consists of 14 residues. Germline CDR1 reads MGHRA; CDR2 reads YSYEKL. Trimming took 1 base from V and 7 from J; bases not matched to a gene: 6. CDR3 in DNA: TGCGCCAGCAGCCAAGTGGGACAGTCTCGTGGCTACACCTTC. Protein product: CASSQVGQSRGYTF.

As regards this clonotype: The junction and the germline gene differ at one end; a read error may be behind it. This chain uses TRBV14 with TRBJ2-7; perhaps TRBD1 as D (6 bases). This CDR3 is built from 10 residues. CDR1 is SGHDN and CDR2 is FVKESK in the germline V gene. CDR3 sequence (DNA): TGTGCCAGCGGACGACAGGTGTTGTTCTTC. This sequence encodes CASGRQVLFF.

For this clonotype: The germline gene is not matched at one end of the junction; a read error may be the cause. The chain couples TRBV9 to TRBJ1-4; TRBD1 might be the D (5 bases). CDR1 SGDLS and CDR2 YYNGEE come from the germline V gene. The CDR3 consists of 17 residues. In DNA form, the CDR3 reads TGTGCCAGCAGCGTAGCAAGGGACGGGGCAACTAATGAAAAACTGTTCTTT. Translated: CASSVARDGATNEKLFF.

The chain combines TRBV4-1 with TRBJ2-5, with 8 bases that match TRBD1. The J call is in doubt because the DNA end fits TRBJ2-7 better. The CDR3 totals 17 residues. Per germline, CDR1 MGHRA and CDR2 YSYEKL. CDR3 nucleotide sequence: TGCGCCAGCAGCCTTCTCCTGTTGGACAGGGAATCTCGCGAGCAGTACTTC. Translated, it gives CASSLLLLDRESREQYF.

V gene TRBV7-3 combines with J gene TRBJ2-2; 12 nucleotides agree with TRBD2. The J segment lost 5 bases and the V segment lost 2 bases, leaving 3 bases of the junction unmatched. Germline CDR1 reads SGHTA; CDR2 reads FQGTGA. The CDR3 is 16 residues long. CDR3 in amino acids: CASSLHLAGGTGELFF. Written as DNA, the CDR3 is TGTGCCAGCAGCTTACATCTAGCGGGGGGGACCGGGGAGCTGTTTTTT.

This clonotype was counted between two and nine times. The chain joins TRBV2 to TRBJ2-1; possible D gene TRBD1, 6 bases. The germline V and J ends were trimmed by 3 bases and 0 bases, with 9 bases remaining between them. Germline loops: CDR1 SNHLY, CDR2 FYNNEI. This CDR3 has 15 residues. DNA of the CDR3: TGTGCCAGCAGTGAGGCAGGGGTCTCCTACAATGAGCAGTTCTTC. This codes for CASSEAGVSYNEQFF. The variable domain in full, with the rest retrieved from reference TRBV2 and TRBJ2-1, is EPEVTQTPSHQVTQMGQEVILRCVPISNHLYFYWYRQILGQKVEFLVSFYNNEISEKSEIFDDQFSVERPDGSNFTLKIRSTKLEDSAMYFCASSEAGVSYNEQFFGPGTRLTVL.

The V gene is TRBV4-1, the J gene TRBJ1-4, with TRBD1 matching over 8 bases. This CDR3 spans 15 amino acids. Germline V gives CDR1 MGHRA, CDR2 YSYEKL. V gave up 1 base and J gave up 7 bases; unmatched junction bases: 5. CDR3 in amino acids: CASSQAAQGGEKLFF. CDR3 DNA sequence: TGCGCCAGCAGCCAAGCTGCACAGGGGGGTGAAAAACTGTTTTTT.

This clonotype was seen a few times. The J gene is TRBJ2-1, the V gene TRBV4-3, with TRBD2 matching 11 bases. The germline V gene encodes CDR1 LGHNA and CDR2 YSLEER. The CDR3 extends over 13 amino acids. V shed 1 base, J shed 16 bases, and the junction held 6 bases outside the gene matches. The CDR3 reads CASSQGLAGGYFF. CDR3 sequence (DNA): TGCGCCAGCAGCCAAGGTCTAGCGGGGGGTTACTTCTTC.

V and J are TRBV4-1 and TRBJ2-5; 9 bases align to TRBD1. Judging by the DNA end, TRBJ2-7 fits better; the J call may be wrong. The CDR3 loop spans 14 amino acids. Germline V gene data show CDR1 as MGHRA and CDR2 as YSYEKL. The CDR3 reads CASSQADRGYEQYF. CDR3 sequence (DNA): TGCGCCAGCAGCCAAGCGGACAGGGGCTACGAGCAGTACTTC.